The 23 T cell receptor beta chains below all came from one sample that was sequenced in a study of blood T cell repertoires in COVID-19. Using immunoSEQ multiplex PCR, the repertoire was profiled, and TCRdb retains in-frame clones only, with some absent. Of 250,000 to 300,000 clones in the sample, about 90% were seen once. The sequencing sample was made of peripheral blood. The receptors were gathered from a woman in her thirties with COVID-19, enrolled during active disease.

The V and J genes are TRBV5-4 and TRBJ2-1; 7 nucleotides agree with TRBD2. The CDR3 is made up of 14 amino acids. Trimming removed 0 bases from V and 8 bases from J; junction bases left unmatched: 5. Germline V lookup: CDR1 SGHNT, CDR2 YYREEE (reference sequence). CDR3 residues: CASSLGTRSDEQFF. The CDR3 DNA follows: TGTGCCAGCAGCTTGGGGACTAGGAGCGATGAGCAGTTCTTC.

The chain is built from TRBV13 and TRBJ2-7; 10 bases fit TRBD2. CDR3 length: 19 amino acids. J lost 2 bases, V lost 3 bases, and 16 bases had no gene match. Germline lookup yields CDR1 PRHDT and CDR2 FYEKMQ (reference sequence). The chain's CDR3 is CASSFLTQPLAGIPYEQYF. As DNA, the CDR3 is TGTGCCAGCAGCTTTCTCACCCAACCACTAGCGGGGATTCCCTACGAGCAGTACTTC.

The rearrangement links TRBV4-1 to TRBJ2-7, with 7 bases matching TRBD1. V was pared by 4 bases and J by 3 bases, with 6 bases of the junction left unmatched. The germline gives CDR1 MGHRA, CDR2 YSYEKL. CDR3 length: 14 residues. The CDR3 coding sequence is TGCGCCAGCAGCCCCTCGACAGGGAACTACGAGCAGTACTTC. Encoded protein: CASSPSTGNYEQYF.

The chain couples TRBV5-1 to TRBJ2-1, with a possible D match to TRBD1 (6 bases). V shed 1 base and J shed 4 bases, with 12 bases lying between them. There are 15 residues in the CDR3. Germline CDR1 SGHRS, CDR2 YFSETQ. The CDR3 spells CASSLLGALYNEQFF. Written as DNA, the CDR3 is TGCGCCAGCAGCTTGTTGGGGGCCTTATACAATGAGCAGTTCTTC. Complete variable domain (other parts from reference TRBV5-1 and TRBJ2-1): KAGVTQTPRYLIKTRGQQVTLSCSPISGHRSVSWYQQTPGQGLQFLFEYFSETQRNKGNFPGRFSGRQFSNSRSEMNVSTLELGDSALYLCASSLLGALYNEQFFGPGTRLTVL.

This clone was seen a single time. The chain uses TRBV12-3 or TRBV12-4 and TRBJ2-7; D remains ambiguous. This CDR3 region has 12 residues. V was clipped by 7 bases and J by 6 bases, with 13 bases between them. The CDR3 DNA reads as TGTGCCAGCACCCCCTTAGAAGTCGAGCAGTACTTC. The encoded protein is CASTPLEVEQYF.

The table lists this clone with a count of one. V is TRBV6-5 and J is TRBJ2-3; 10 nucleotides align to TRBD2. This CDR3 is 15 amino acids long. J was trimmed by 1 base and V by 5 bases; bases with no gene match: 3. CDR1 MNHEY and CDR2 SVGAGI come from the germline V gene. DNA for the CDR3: TGTGCCAGCAGTCCAACTAGCGGGGGCACAGATACGCAGTATTTT. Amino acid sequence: CASSPTSGGTDTQYF.

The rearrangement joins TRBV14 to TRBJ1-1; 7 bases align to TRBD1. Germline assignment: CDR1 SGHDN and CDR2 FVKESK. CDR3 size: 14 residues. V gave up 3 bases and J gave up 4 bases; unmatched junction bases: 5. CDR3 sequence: CASSHLQGTTEAFF. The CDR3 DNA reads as TGTGCCAGCAGCCATCTACAGGGGACCACTGAAGCTTTCTTT.

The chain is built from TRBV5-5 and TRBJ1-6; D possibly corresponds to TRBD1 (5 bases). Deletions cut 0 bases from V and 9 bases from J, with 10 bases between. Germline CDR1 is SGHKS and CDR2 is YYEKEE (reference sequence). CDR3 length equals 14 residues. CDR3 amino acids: CASSLGAGGSPLHF. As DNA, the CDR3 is TGTGCCAGCAGCTTGGGGGCCGGGGGTTCACCCCTCCACTTT. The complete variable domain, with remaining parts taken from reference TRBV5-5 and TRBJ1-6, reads DAGVTQSPTHLIKTRGQQVTLRCSPISGHKSVSWYQQVLGQGPQFIFQYYEKEERGRGNFPDRFSARQFPNYSSELNVNALLLGDSALYLCASSLGAGGSPLHFGNGTRLTVT.

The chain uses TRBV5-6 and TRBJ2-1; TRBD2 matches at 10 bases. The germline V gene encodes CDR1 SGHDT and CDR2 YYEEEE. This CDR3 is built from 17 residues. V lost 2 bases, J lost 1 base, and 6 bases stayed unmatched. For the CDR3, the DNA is TGTGCCAGCAGCTTAACTAGCGGGGTCGGGTCCTACAATGAGCAGTTCTTC. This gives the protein CASSLTSGVGSYNEQFF.

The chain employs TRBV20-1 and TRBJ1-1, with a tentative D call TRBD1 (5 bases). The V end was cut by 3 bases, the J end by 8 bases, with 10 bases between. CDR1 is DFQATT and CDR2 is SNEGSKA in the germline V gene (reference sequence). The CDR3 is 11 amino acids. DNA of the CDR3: TGCAGTGCTAGGGAGAGGACAGAAGCTTTCTTT. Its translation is CSARERTEAFF.

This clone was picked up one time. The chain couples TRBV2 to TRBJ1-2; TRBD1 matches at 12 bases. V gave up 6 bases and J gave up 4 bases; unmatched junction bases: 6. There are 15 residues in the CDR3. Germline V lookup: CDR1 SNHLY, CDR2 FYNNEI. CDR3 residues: CASRRDRGRIYGYTF. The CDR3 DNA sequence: TGTGCCAGCAGACGGGACAGGGGGCGTATCTATGGCTACACCTTC.

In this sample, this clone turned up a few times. The CDR3: CASSLDSSRYAPQHF. DNA for the CDR3: TGTGCCAGCAGCTTAGATTCTTCTAGGTATGCGCCCCAGCATTTT. This chain uses TRBV11-2 with TRBJ1-5; D remains ambiguous. Germline loops: CDR1 SGHAT, CDR2 FQNNGV. V shed 0 bases and J shed 9 bases, with 15 bases lying between them. The CDR3 is 15 residues long.

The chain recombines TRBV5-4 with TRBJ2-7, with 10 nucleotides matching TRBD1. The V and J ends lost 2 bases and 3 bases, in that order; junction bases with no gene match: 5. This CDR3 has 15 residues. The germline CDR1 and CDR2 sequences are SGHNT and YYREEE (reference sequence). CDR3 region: CASSFSGQGYYEQYF. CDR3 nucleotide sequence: TGTGCCAGCAGCTTTTCGGGACAGGGGTACTACGAGCAGTACTTC.

Here the CDR3 reads CASGLVYSEFGSLAKNIQYF. CDR3 nucleotides: TGTGCTAGTGGTTTGGTTTATTCCGAGTTCGGGAGCCTAGCCAAAAACATTCAGTACTTC. The chain joins TRBV12-5 to TRBJ2-4; maybe TRBD2 (6 bases). The CDR3 is 20 residues long. V was trimmed by 0 bases and J by 0 bases, leaving 21 bases between them. Per the germline V gene, CDR1 is LGHNT and CDR2 is FRNRAP.

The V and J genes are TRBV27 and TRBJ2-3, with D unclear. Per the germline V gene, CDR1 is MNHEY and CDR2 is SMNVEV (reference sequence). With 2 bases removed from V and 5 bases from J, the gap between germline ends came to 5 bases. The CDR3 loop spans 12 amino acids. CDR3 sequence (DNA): TGTGCCAGCAGTTTACCGGGAGATACGCAGTATTTT. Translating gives CASSLPGDTQYF.

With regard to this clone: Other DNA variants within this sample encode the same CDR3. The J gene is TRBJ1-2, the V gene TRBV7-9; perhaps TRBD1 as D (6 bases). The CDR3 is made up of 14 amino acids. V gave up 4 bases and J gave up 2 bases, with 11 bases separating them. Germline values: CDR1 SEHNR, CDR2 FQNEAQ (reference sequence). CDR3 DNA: TGTGCCAGCAGCTCTGGGGGGGCCAACTATGGCTACACCTTC. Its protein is CASSSGGANYGYTF.

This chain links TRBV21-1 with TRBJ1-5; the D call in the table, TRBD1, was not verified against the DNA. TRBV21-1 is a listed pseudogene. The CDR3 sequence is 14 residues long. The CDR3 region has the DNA TGTGCCAGCAGCACCCACAGGGGGGATCAGCCCCAGCATTTT. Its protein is CASSTHRGDQPQHF.

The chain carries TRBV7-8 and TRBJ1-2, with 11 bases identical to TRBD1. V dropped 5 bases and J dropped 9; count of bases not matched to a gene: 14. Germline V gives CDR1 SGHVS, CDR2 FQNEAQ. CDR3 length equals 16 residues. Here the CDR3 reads CASSDKRWDRGIRYTF. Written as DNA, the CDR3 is TGTGCCAGCAGCGATAAAAGATGGGACAGGGGGATTCGCTACACCTTC.

CDR3 residues: CASNPLRDRAADTQYF. CDR3 DNA sequence: TGTGCCAGCAACCCTCTCCGGGACAGGGCGGCAGATACGCAGTATTTT. The genes are TRBV28 and TRBJ2-3; 9 nucleotides match TRBD1. Germline lookup yields CDR1 MDHEN and CDR2 SYDVKM. V gave up 7 bases and J gave up 4 bases; unmatched junction bases: 12. The CDR3 loop spans 16 amino acids.

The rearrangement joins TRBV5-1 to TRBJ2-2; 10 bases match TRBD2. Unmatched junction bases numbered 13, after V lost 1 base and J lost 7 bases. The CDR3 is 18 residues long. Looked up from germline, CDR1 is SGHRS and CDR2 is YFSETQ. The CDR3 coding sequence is TGCGCCAGCAGCTTGCTCCTAGCGGGGGATCTTCGAGACGGGGAGCTGTTTTTT. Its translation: CASSLLLAGDLRDGELFF.

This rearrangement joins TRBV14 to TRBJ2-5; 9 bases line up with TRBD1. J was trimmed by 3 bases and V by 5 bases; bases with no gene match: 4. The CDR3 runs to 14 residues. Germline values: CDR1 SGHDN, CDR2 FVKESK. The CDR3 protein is CASSTRDREETQYF. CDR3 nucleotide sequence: TGTGCCAGCAGCACCCGGGACAGGGAAGAGACCCAGTACTTC.

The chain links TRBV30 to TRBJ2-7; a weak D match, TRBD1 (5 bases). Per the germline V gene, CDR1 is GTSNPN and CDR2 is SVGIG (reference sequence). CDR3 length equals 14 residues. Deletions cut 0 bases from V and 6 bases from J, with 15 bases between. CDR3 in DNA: TGTGCCTGGAGTGTAGGTGCAGGGTATTCCGAGCAGTACTTC. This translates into CAWSVGAGYSEQYF.

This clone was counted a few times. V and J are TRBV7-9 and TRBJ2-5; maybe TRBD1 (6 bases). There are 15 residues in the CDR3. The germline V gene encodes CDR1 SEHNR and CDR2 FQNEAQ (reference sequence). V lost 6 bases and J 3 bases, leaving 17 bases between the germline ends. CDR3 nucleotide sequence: TGTGCCAGCAGTGAAACTGACAGGATAGAAGAGACCCAGTACTTC. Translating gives CASSETDRIEETQYF.